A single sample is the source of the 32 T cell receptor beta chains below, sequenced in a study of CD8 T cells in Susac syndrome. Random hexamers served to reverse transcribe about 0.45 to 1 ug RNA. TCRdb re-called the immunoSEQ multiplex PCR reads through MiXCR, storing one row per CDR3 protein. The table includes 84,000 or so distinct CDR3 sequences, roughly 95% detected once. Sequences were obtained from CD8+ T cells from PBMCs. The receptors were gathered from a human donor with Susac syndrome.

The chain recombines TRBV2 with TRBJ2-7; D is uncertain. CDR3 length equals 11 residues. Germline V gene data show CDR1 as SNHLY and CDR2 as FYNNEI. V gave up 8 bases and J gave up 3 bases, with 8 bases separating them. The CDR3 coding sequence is TGTGCCAGCCCCCACTACTACGAGCAGTACGTC. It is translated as CASPHYYEQYV.

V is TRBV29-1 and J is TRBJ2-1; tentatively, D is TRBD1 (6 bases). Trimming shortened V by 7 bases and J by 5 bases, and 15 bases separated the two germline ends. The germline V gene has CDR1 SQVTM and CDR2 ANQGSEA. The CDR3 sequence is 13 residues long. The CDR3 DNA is TGCAGCGGCGTATCAGGACAGCACAATGAGCAGTTCTTC. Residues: CSGVSGQHNEQFF.

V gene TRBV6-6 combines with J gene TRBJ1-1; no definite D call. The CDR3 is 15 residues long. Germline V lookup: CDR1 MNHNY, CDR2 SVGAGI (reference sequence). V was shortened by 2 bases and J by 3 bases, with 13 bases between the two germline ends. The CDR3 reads CASSYGSGRHTEAFF. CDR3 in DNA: TGTGCCAGCAGTTACGGCTCAGGTCGGCACACTGAAGCTTTCTTT.

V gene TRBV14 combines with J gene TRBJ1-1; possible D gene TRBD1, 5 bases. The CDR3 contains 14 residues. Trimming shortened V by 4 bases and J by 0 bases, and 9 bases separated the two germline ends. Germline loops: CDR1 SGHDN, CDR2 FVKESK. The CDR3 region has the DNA TGTGCCAGCAGCCCCTTAGGGGTGAACACTGAAGCTTTCTTT. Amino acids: CASSPLGVNTEAFF.

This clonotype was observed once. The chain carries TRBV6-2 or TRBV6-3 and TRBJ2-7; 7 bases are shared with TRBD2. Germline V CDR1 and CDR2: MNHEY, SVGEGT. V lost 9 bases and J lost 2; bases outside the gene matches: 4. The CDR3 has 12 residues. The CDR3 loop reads CASLAETYEQYF. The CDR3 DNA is TGTGCCAGTCTAGCGGAAACCTACGAGCAGTACTTC.

CDR3 DNA: TGTGCCACCAGCAGAGAGGCTAGCGGGACCTACGAGCAGTACTTC. As protein: CATSREASGTYEQYF. The V gene is TRBV15, the J gene TRBJ2-7; 9 nucleotides agree with TRBD2. CDR3 size: 15 residues. Trimming removed 0 bases from V and 2 bases from J; junction bases left unmatched: 2. Germline-derived CDR1 and CDR2 are LNHNV and YYDKDF (reference sequence).

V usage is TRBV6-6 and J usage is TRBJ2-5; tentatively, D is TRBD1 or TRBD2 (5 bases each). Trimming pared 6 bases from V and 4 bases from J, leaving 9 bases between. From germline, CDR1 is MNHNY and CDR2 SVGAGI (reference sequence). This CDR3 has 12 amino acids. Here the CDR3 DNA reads TGTGCCAGCAGCCGGGACGGAGAGACCCAGTACTTC. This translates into CASSRDGETQYF.

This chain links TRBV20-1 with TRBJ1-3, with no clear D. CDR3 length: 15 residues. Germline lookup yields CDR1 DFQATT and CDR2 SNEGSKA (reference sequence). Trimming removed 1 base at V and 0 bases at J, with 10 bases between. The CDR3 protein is CSARAGTLSGNTIYF. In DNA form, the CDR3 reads TGCAGTGCTAGAGCCGGCACCCTCTCTGGAAACACCATATATTTT.

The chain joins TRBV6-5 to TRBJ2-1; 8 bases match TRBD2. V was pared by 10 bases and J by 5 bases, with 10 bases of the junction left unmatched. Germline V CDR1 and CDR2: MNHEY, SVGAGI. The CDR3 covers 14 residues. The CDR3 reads CATQGIAGNNEQFF. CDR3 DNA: TGTGCCACCCAGGGGATAGCGGGAAACAATGAGCAGTTCTTC.

CDR3 residues: CASSLAGGAGQPQHF. For the CDR3, the DNA is TGCGCCAGCAGCTTGGCCGGAGGGGCGGGACAGCCCCAGCATTTT. This rearrangement joins TRBV5-1 to TRBJ1-5, with D possibly TRBD1 on 5 matching bases. V was shortened by 0 bases and J by 7 bases, with 14 bases between the two germline ends. CDR1 and CDR2 (germline): SGHRS, YFSETQ. CDR3 length: 15 amino acids.

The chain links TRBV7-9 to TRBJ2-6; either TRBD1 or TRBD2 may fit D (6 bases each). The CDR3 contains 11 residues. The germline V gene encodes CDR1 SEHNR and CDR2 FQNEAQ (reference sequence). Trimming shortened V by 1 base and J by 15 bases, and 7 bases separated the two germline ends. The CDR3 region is CASSLGGALTF. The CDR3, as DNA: TGTGCCAGCAGCTTAGGGGGGGCCCTGACTTTC.

The CDR3 region is CAISEARWETQYF. The DNA of the CDR3 is TGTGCCATCAGTGAGGCTAGGTGGGAGACCCAGTACTTC. The gene calls are TRBV10-3 and TRBJ2-5, with unresolved D. V lost 2 bases and J 5 bases, leaving 9 bases between the germline ends. Per germline, CDR1 ENHRY and CDR2 SYGVKD. The CDR3 sequence is 13 residues long.

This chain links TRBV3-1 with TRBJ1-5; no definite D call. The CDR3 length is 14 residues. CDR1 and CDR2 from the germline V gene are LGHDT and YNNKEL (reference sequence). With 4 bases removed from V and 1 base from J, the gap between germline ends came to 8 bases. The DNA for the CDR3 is TGTGCCAGCAGCCCAATCCCGAGCAATCAGCCCCAGCATTTT. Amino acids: CASSPIPSNQPQHF. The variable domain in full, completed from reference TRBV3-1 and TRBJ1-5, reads DTAVSQTPKYLVTQMGNDKSIKCEQNLGHDTMYWYKQDSKKFLKIMFSYNNKELIINETVPNRFSPKSPDKAHLNLHINSLELGDSAVYFCASSPIPSNQPQHFGDGTRLSIL.

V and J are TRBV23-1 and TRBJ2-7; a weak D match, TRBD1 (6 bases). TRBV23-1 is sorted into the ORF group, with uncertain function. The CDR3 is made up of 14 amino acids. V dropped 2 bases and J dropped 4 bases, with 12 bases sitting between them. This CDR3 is CASSQHRALYEQYF. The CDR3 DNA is TGCGCCAGCAGTCAACACAGGGCTCTATACGAGCAGTACTTC.

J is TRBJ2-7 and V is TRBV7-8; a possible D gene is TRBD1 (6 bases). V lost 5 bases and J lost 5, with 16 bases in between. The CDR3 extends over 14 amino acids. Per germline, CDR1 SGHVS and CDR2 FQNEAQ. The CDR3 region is CASSPEGEGDEQYF. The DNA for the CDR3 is TGTGCCAGCAGCCCAGAGGGAGAGGGGGACGAGCAGTACTTC.

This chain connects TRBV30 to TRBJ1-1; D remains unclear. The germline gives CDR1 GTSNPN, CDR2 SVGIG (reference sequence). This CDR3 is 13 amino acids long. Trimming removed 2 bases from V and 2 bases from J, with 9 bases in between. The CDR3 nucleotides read TGTGCCTGGAGTCCGACCGGTAACACTGAAGCTTTCTTT. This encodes CAWSPTGNTEAFF.

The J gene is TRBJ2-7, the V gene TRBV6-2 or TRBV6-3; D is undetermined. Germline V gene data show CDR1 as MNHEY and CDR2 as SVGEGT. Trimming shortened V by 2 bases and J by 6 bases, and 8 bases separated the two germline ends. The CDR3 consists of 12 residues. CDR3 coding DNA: TGTGCCAGCAGTTACGCCAGAGGCGAGCAGTACTTC. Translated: CASSYARGEQYF.

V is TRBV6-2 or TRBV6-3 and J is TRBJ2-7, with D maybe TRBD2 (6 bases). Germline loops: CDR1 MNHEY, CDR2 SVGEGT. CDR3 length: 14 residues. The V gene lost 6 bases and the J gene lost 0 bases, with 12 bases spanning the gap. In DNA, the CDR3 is TGTGCCAGCAGAGGGGACTGGAGCTCCTACGAGCAGTACTTC. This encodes CASRGDWSSYEQYF.

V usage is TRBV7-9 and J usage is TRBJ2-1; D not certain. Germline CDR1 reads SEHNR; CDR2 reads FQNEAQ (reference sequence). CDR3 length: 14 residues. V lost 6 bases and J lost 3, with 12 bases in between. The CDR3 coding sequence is TGTGCCAGCAGACCTAAGACTGGCTACAATGAGCAGTTCTTC. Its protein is CASRPKTGYNEQFF.

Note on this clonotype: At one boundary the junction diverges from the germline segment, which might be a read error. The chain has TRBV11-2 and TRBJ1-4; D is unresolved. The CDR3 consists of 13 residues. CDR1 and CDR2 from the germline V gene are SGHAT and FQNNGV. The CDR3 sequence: CASSLQVVSSILF. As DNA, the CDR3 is TGTGCCAGCAGCCTCCAAGTAGTCTCCTCTATCCTTTTT.

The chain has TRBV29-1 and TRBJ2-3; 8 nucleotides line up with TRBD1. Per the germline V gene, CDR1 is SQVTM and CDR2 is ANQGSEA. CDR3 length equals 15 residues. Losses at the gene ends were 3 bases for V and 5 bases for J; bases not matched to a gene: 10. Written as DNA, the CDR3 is TGCAGCGTTGAGACCGGCAGGGGGCTTGGAGATACGCAGTATTTT. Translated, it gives CSVETGRGLGDTQYF.

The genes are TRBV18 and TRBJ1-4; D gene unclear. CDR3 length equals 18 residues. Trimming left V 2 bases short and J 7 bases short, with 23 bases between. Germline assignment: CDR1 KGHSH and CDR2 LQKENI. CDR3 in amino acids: CASSPWPSPPEDSEKLFF. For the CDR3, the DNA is TGTGCCAGCTCACCATGGCCCAGCCCCCCGGAAGATTCTGAAAAACTGTTTTTT.

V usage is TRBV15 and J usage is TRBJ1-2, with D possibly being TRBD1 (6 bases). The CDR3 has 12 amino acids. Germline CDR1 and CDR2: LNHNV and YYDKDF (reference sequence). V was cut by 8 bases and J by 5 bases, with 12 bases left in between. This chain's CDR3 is CATSLRGYGYTF. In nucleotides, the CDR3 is TGTGCCACCTCCCTCAGGGGATATGGCTACACCTTC.

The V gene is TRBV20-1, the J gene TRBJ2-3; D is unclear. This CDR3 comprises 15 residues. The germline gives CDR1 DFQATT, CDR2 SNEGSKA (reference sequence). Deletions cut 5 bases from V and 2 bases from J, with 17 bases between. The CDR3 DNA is TGCAGTGCTCTTAACGGGCTAGAGGCCACAGATACGCAGTATTTT. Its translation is CSALNGLEATDTQYF.

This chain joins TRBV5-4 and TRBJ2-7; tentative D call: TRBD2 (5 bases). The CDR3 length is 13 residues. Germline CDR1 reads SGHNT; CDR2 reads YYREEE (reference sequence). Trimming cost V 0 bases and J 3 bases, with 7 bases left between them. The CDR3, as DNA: TGTGCCAGCAGCTTGGCCGGGAACTACGAGCAGTACTTC. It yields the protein CASSLAGNYEQYF.

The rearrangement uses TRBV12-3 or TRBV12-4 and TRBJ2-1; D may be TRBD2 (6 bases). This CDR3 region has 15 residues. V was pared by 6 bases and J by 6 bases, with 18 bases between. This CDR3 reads CASSTRGLKSNEQFF. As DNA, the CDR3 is TGTGCCAGCAGCACACGGGGACTGAAGTCCAATGAGCAGTTCTTC.

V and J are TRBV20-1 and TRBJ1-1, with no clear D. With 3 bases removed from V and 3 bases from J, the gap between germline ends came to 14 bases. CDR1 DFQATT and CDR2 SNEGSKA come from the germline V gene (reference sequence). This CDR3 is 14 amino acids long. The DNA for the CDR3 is TGCAGTGCTAGTCGGGTAACGGCGGACACTGAAGCTTTCTTT. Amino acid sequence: CSASRVTADTEAFF.

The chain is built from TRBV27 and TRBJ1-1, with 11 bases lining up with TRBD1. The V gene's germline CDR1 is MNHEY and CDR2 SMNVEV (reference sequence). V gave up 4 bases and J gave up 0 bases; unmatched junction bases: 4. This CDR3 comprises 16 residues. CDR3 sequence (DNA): TGTGCCAGCAGTTCCCCGGGACAGGGGGTGAACACTGAAGCTTTCTTT. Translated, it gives CASSSPGQGVNTEAFF.

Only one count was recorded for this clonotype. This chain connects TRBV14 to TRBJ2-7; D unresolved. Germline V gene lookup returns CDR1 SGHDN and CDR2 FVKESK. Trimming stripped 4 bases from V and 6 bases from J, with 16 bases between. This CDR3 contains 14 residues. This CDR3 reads CASSLSWDFPEQYF. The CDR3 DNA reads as TGTGCCAGCAGCCTTAGTTGGGATTTCCCCGAGCAGTACTTC.

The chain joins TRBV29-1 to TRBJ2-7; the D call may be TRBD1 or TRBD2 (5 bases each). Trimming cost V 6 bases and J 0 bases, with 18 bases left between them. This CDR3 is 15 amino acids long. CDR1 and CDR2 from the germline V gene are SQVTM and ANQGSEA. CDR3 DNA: TGCAGCGTGGCTTGGGTGGGGACGAGCTCCTACGAGCAGTACTTC. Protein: CSVAWVGTSSYEQYF.

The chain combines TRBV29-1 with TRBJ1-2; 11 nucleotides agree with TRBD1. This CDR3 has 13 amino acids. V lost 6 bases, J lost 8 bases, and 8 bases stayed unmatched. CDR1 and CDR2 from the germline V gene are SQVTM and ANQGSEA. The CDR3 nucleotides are TGCAGCGTCCCCGGACAGGGGGCAAAGGGCTACACCTTC. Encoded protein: CSVPGQGAKGYTF.

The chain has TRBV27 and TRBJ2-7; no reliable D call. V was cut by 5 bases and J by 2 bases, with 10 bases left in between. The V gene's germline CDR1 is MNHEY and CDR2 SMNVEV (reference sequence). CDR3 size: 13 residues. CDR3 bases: TGTGCCAGCAGTCCTCGGGCGCCCTACGAGCAGTACTTC. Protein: CASSPRAPYEQYF.